The 8 T cell receptor beta chains presented below share a single source sample, sequenced in a study of tumor and adjacent non-tumor tissue in lung cancer. No cell sorting was done before RNA was extracted from the tissue. More than 3 cm separated this lung sample from the edge of the tumor. Three rounds of nested PCR, following a modified ARM-PCR protocol, produced the TCRbeta library. TCRdb re-derived calls from the multiplex PCR reads in MiXCR, one entry per CDR3 protein. The repertoire includes about 90,000 distinct CDR3 sequences, around 80% of them detected once, and 21% sits in the top ten. Sequenced: distant non-tumor lung tissue. All receptors derive from a woman aged 50 to 60 with non-small cell lung cancer.

This clonotype came up many times. This sequence joins TRBV11-2 and TRBJ2-3; D may correspond to TRBD1 or TRBD2 (5 bases each). This CDR3 spans 14 amino acids. CDR1 is SGHAT and CDR2 is FQNNGV in the germline V gene. The ends were cut back, 4 bases at V and 8 bases at J, with 16 bases in the middle. The CDR3 here is CASSSGRVKGTQYF. The DNA of the CDR3 is TGTGCCAGCAGCTCGGGACGGGTCAAGGGTACGCAGTATTTT.

A note on this clonotype: The junction and the germline gene differ at one end; a read error may be behind it. The chain links TRBV4-1 to TRBJ2-5; perhaps D is TRBD1 or TRBD2 (5 bases each). The CDR3 has 13 residues. Germline V gives CDR1 MGHRA, CDR2 YSYEKL. CDR3 nucleotide sequence: TGCGTCAGCAGCCCGGGGACCCAAGGGACCCAGTACTTC. This codes for CVSSPGTQGTQYF.

To note about this clonotype: One end of the junction does not line up with germline, which may come from a read error. The CDR3 spells CASSLEPGTNTETFF. For the CDR3, the DNA is TGTGCCAGCAGCTTAGAGCCTGGGACGAACACTGAAACTTTCTTT. This chain joins TRBV11-2 and TRBJ1-1; a weak D match, TRBD1 (5 bases). The CDR3 has 15 amino acids. CDR1 and CDR2 from the germline V gene are SGHAT and FQNNGV.

As for this clonotype: A read error may produce the germline difference seen at one junction end. The rearrangement uses TRBV6-5 and TRBJ2-3; 7 bases are shared with TRBD2. The CDR3 runs 15 residues. Germline lookup yields CDR1 MNHEY and CDR2 SVGAGI. The chain's CDR3 is CANSYWLADTDTHYF. CDR3 bases: TGTGCCAACAGTTACTGGCTAGCGGACACAGATACGCACTATTTT.

For this clonotype: A read error may be the cause here, since a much bigger clone is one base away. The chain couples TRBV10-3 to TRBJ2-1; possible D gene TRBD1, 7 bases. CDR3 length equals 12 residues. From germline, CDR1 is ENHRY and CDR2 SYGVKD. The CDR3 nucleotides read TGTACCATCAGGGGGGACAGCCCTGAGCAGTTCTTC. This codes for CTIRGDSPEQFF.

This chain connects TRBV6-1 to TRBJ2-7; D is ambiguous. The CDR3 has 12 amino acids. Germline V CDR1 and CDR2: MNHNS, SASEGT. The V and J ends lost 1 base and 1 base respectively, with 2 bases between them. The CDR3 sequence is CASSEGSYEQYF. The CDR3 DNA reads TGTGCCAGCAGTGAAGGTTCCTACGAGCAGTACTTC.

To note about this clonotype: A read error may produce the germline difference seen at one junction end. The chain combines TRBV29-1 with TRBJ2-1, with D possibly TRBD2 on 6 matching bases. Germline CDR1 reads SQVTM; CDR2 reads ANQGSEA. The CDR3 extends over 15 amino acids. This chain's CDR3 is CSVTREVVSYYEQFF. In nucleotides, the CDR3 is TGCAGCGTTACCAGGGAGGTGGTCTCCTACTATGAGCAGTTCTTC.

With regard to this clonotype: The junction does not match germline at one end; this may be a read error. V and J are TRBV11-2 and TRBJ2-7; D is possibly TRBD2 (5 bases). Per germline, CDR1 SGHAT and CDR2 FQNNGV. The length of the CDR3 is 16 residues. CDR3 region: CASSLDPTSSGYERYF. For the CDR3, the DNA is TGTGCCAGCAGCTTAGACCCTACTAGTAGTGGTTACGAGCGGTACTTC.